At least ten counts were recorded for the clone carrying this T cell receptor beta chain. Its antigen is unidentified. These data come from a study of T-cell reconstitution after alpha-beta-depleted transplantation in children. General study points: There were some patients whose high TCRbeta diversity at day 60 came from surviving recipient T cells and thymic progenitors.

Molecular barcoding with unique molecular identifiers was used for the TCRbeta library. TCRdb redid the calling of the PCR reads with MiXCR, one entry per CDR3 protein. The sample lists hundreds of thousands of distinct CDR3 sequences, approximately 10% occurring once. The CDR3 covers 14 residues. Germline CDR1 reads MDHEN; CDR2 reads SYDVKM. The V segment lost 0 bases and the J segment 5 bases; nucleotides outside the gene matches: 1. The sample was peripheral blood, taken 180 days after TCRalphabeta/CD19-depleted stem cell transplant. This sequence joins TRBV28 and TRBJ2-5; TRBD1 matches 9 bases. The source is a male patient aged 2 to 9 who had a stem cell transplant for chronic granulomatous disease, so the T cells may come from the graft donor. CDR3 region: CASSLWTGGETQYF. The DNA for the CDR3 is TGTGCCAGCAGTTTATGGACAGGGGGTGAGACCCAGTACTTC.